The 20 T cell receptor beta chains reported below all come from one sample, sequenced in a study of blood T cells in healthy people across ages. Through a sample-barcoded 5' primer and a J-beta primer mix, a second PCR was run for roughly 6 to 11 cycles. Using its own MiXCR run on the 5' RACE reads, TCRdb lists one record per CDR3 protein. The sample lists some 930,000 distinct CDR3 sequences, about 28% occurring once. The sample was also reused in another study, on T cells of mothers and their children.

The sample consisted of blood. The receptors come from a woman in her 40s in good health.

The chain joins TRBV2 to TRBJ2-7; no clear D gene. Per germline, CDR1 SNHLY and CDR2 FYNNEI. Trimming took off 3 bases at V and 9 bases at J, with 18 bases between the two ends. The CDR3 consists of 14 residues. CDR3 protein: CASSEFSTAVTQYF. The CDR3 DNA is TGTGCCAGCAGTGAGTTCTCCACAGCAGTTACGCAGTACTTC.

This clonotype appeared a few times. The chain carries TRBV28 and TRBJ1-5, with D unclear. Deletions cut 3 bases from V and 2 bases from J, with 5 bases between. Per germline, CDR1 MDHEN and CDR2 SYDVKM. The CDR3 contains 13 residues. In DNA, the CDR3 is TGTGCCAGCAGTTTTGAGGGCAATCAGCCCCAGCATTTT. Amino acid sequence: CASSFEGNQPQHF.

In regard to this clonotype: This may be a read error: a much more frequent sequence differs by one nucleotide. The V and J genes are TRBV29-1 and TRBJ2-4; D gene uncertain. There are 12 residues in the CDR3. The germline V gene has CDR1 SQVTM and CDR2 ANQGSEA. The CDR3 region is CRGSDSYNEQYF. The DNA of the CDR3 is TGCCGCGGCTCCGACTCCTACAATGAGCAGTACTTC. Combining the CDR3 with reference TRBV29-1 and TRBJ2-4 gives the whole variable domain SAVISQKPSRDICQRGTSLTIQCQVDSQVTMMFWYRQQPGQSLTLIATANQGSEATYESGFVIDKFPISRPNLTFSTLTVSNMSPEDSSIYLCRGSDSYNEQYFGAGTRLSVL.

V and J are TRBV12-3 or TRBV12-4 and TRBJ1-1; 7 nucleotides agree with TRBD1. The junction had 10 bases not matched to a gene; V was cut back by 6 bases and J by 6 bases. The CDR3 extends over 14 amino acids. The CDR3 DNA follows: TGTGCCAGCAGGTCCGGGACAGCGTACGCTGAAGCTTTCTTT. It is translated as CASRSGTAYAEAFF.

The rearrangement uses TRBV7-6 and TRBJ1-1, with a weak D call TRBD1 (5 bases). The germline V gene has CDR1 SGHVS and CDR2 FNYEAQ. V lost 4 bases and J lost 1, with 10 bases in between. This CDR3 is 14 amino acids long. The CDR3 region is CASSWDYGNTEAFF. CDR3 DNA: TGTGCCAGCAGCTGGGACTATGGGAACACTGAAGCTTTCTTT.

V usage is TRBV5-1 and J usage is TRBJ2-1; 10 bases agree with TRBD2. Germline V gene lookup returns CDR1 SGHRS and CDR2 YFSETQ. V lost 4 bases to trimming and J lost 8 bases; unmatched junction nucleotides: 12. The CDR3 runs 16 residues. The CDR3 DNA reads TGCGCCAGCAGCACGGAGACTAGCGGGTGGGGCGATGAGCAGTTCTTC. Protein product: CASSTETSGWGDEQFF.

This chain connects TRBV6-4 to TRBJ2-5; 12 bases match TRBD1. The CDR3 is 15 amino acids. The V gene end was trimmed by 6 bases and the J gene end by 5 bases; junction bases not matched to a gene: 7. Germline CDR1 and CDR2: MRHNA and SNTAGT. This CDR3 is CASRGQGALVETQYF. The CDR3 coding sequence is TGTGCCAGCAGGGGACAGGGGGCTCTGGTGGAGACCCAGTACTTC.

This clonotype was seen ten or more times. This rearrangement joins TRBV5-1 to TRBJ2-5, with a tentative D call TRBD2 (6 bases). The V end was cut by 0 bases, the J end by 2 bases, with 11 bases between. The CDR3 contains 15 residues. Germline lookup yields CDR1 SGHRS and CDR2 YFSETQ. The CDR3 DNA reads TGCGCCAGCAGCTTGGCGGCTAGCGTACAAGAGACCCAGTACTTC. Translation: CASSLAASVQETQYF.

There are many counts of this clonotype. J is TRBJ2-7 and V is TRBV12-3 or TRBV12-4; D gene uncertain. With 0 bases removed from V and 2 bases from J, the gap between germline ends came to 8 bases. The CDR3 covers 14 residues. The CDR3 DNA is TGTGCCAGCAGTTTAGCGACCCGAGCCTACGAGCAGTACTTC. It specifies CASSLATRAYEQYF.

The chain employs TRBV7-2 and TRBJ2-6; weak D call: TRBD1 (6 bases). This CDR3 contains 18 residues. The germline CDR1 and CDR2 sequences are SGHTA and FQGNSA. Between the trimmed V and J ends, which lost 7 bases and 6 bases, there was a span of 25 bases. The CDR3 nucleotides are TGTGCCAGCACCCCTAGAGACAGGAATCCGACTATGGCCAACGTCCTGACTTTC. Protein: CASTPRDRNPTMANVLTF.

This clonotype was seen ten or more times. The chain carries TRBV7-3 and TRBJ2-2, with unresolved D. V was clipped by 3 bases and J by 7 bases, with 6 bases between them. Germline V gives CDR1 SGHTA, CDR2 FQGTGA. This CDR3 region has 12 residues. DNA of the CDR3: TGTGCCAGCAGCTTTGGTGGCGGGGAGCTGTTTTTT. Translation gives CASSFGGGELFF. The full variable domain, completed using reference TRBV7-3 and TRBJ2-2, is GAGVSQTPSNKVTEKGKYVELRCDPISGHTALYWYRQSLGQGPEFLIYFQGTGAADDSGLPNDRFFAVRPEGSVSTLKIQRTERGDSAVYLCASSFGGGELFFGEGSRLTVL.

This clonotype has ten or more counts. The chain uses TRBV4-1 and TRBJ2-7; D not resolved. This CDR3 has 14 residues. The germline V and J ends were trimmed by 3 bases and 0 bases, with 9 bases remaining between them. CDR1 is MGHRA, CDR2 YSYEKL, per germline. CDR3 region: CASSQGKSSYEQYF. The CDR3 region has the DNA TGCGCCAGCAGCCAGGGGAAAAGCTCCTACGAGCAGTACTTC.

The chain combines TRBV6-6 with TRBJ2-1; TRBD1 aligns across 8 bases. CDR1 and CDR2 from the germline V gene are MNHNY and SVGAGI (reference sequence). This CDR3 is built from 17 residues. The junction had 12 bases not matched to a gene; V was cut back by 4 bases and J by 4 bases. CDR3 residues: CASSSPGRDRSYNEQFF. CDR3 nucleotides: TGTGCCAGCAGTTCCCCGGGAAGGGACAGGAGTTACAATGAGCAGTTCTTC.

The chain has TRBV5-5 and TRBJ2-7; D unresolved. Per the germline V gene, CDR1 is SGHKS and CDR2 is YYEKEE (reference sequence). This CDR3 is built from 15 residues. V was trimmed by 0 bases and J by 2 bases, leaving 12 bases between them. The CDR3 nucleotides are TGTGCCAGCAGCTTGGATGACGTCAGAACCTACGAGCAGTACTTC. Translating it yields CASSLDDVRTYEQYF.

This clonotype was recorded a few times. A much more abundant neighbour one base away suggests this may be a read error. The chain combines TRBV5-6 with TRBJ2-3; 9 bases agree with TRBD1. The CDR3 contains 14 residues. Germline V gene lookup returns CDR1 SGHDT and CDR2 YYEEEE. The J segment lost 7 bases and the V segment lost 2 bases, leaving 5 bases of the junction unmatched. The CDR3 sequence is CASSFGQGTNTQYF. The CDR3 DNA sequence: TGTGCCAGCAGCTTTGGACAGGGGACAAATACGCAGTATTTT.

This clonotype has at least ten counts. The CDR3 reads CASSHLGLAETQYF. DNA for the CDR3: TGCGCCAGCAGCCACCTGGGACTAGCAGAGACCCAGTACTTC. V is TRBV5-1 and J is TRBJ2-5; 9 bases are a match to TRBD2. The CDR3 is 14 amino acids. Germline-derived CDR1 and CDR2 are SGHRS and YFSETQ. V was clipped by 4 bases and J by 4 bases; unmatched bases: 5.

This clonotype was recorded a few times. The rearrangement uses TRBV7-9 and TRBJ2-7; D is ambiguous. CDR1 and CDR2 from the germline V gene are SEHNR and FQNEAQ (reference sequence). The CDR3 runs to 13 residues. V lost 1 base, J lost 7 bases, and 11 bases lay in between. The DNA for the CDR3 is TGTGCCAGCAGCTTAGTGCCCCTTGGGGAGCAGTACTTC. It yields the protein CASSLVPLGEQYF. The full variable domain, rest sourced from reference TRBV7-9 and TRBJ2-7, is DTGVSQNPRHKITKRGQNVTFRCDPISEHNRLYWYRQTLGQGPEFLTYFQNEAQLEKSRLLSDRFSAERPKGSFSTLEIQRTEQGDSAMYLCASSLVPLGEQYFGPGTRLTVT.

Points on this clonotype: A junction boundary mismatches the germline segment, possibly from a read error. This chain uses TRBV7-7 with TRBJ2-1; 9 nucleotides align to TRBD1. Germline V gene data show CDR1 as SSHAT and CDR2 as FNYEAQ (reference sequence). The CDR3 has 14 residues. The CDR3 spells CASSSGTGKGEQFF. The CDR3 DNA is TGTGCTAGCAGTTCCGGGACAGGGAAGGGTGAGCAGTTCTTC.

This clonotype showed up just a few times. The chain is built from TRBV20-1 and TRBJ2-3; 10 bases are shared with TRBD2. The CDR3 has 15 amino acids. Looked up from germline, CDR1 is DFQATT and CDR2 is SNEGSKA (reference sequence). V lost 3 bases, J lost 2 bases, and 5 bases stayed unmatched. The CDR3 loop is CSARASGGNTDTQYF. In DNA, the CDR3 is TGCAGTGCTAGGGCTAGCGGGGGAAACACAGATACGCAGTATTTT.

The chain couples TRBV28 to TRBJ1-1; D unclear. The CDR3 sequence is 14 residues long. Trimming shortened V by 1 base and J by 7 bases, and 13 bases separated the two germline ends. Germline V lookup: CDR1 MDHEN, CDR2 SYDVKM. CDR3 bases: TGTGCCAGCAGTTTATCATTCCAGCAGGTTGAAGCTTTCTTT. Translation: CASSLSFQQVEAFF.